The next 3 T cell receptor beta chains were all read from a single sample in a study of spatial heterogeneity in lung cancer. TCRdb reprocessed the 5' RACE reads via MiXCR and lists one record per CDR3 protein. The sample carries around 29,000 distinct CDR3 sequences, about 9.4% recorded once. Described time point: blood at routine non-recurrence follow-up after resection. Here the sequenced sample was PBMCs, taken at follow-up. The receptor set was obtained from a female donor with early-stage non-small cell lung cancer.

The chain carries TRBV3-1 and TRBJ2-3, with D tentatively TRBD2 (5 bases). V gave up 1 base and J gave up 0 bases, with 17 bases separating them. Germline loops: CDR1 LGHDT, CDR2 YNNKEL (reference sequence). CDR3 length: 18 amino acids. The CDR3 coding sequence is TGTGCCAGCAGCCAAGTATGGGAGAAAACCTCTAGCACAGATACGCAGTATTTT. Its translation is CASSQVWEKTSSTDTQYF.

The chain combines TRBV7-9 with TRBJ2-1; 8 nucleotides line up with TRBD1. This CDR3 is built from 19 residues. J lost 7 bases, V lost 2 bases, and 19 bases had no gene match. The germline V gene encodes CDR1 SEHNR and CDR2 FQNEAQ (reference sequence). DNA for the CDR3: TGTGCCAGCAGCTTAAGGGCCGTTCGGGCAGGGGGCATCCGTAATGAGCAGTTCTTC. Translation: CASSLRAVRAGGIRNEQFF. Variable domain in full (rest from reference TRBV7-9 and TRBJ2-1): DTGVSQNPRHKITKRGQNVTFRCDPISEHNRLYWYRQTLGQGPEFLTYFQNEAQLEKSRLLSDRFSAERPKGSFSTLEIQRTEQGDSAMYLCASSLRAVRAGGIRNEQFFGPGTRLTVL.

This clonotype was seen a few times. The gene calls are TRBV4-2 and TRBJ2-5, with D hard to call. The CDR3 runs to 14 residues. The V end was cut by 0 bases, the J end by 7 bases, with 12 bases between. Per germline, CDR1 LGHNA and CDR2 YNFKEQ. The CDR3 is CASSQDSGTTTQYF. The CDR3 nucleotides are TGTGCCAGCAGCCAAGATTCAGGCACGACGACCCAGTACTTC.